The 2 T cell receptor beta chains below come from one sample, sequenced in a study of response to subunit inactivated influenza vaccine. TCRdb itself ran the RT-PCR reads through MiXCR, one entry per CDR3 protein. Among about 310,000 distinct CDR3 sequences listed, 22% were seen once. Source: PBMCs from blood, taken approximately 20 months after vaccination. These receptors all stem from a man between 50 and 69 years old who received an inactivated influenza vaccine.

The V call is TRBV4-3, the J call TRBJ1-2, with 8 bases identical to TRBD1. After removal of 3 bases from V and 2 bases from J, the junction contained 8 bases not matched to a gene. CDR1 is LGHNA and CDR2 is YSLEER in the germline V gene. This CDR3 region has 16 residues. DNA for the CDR3: TGCGCCAGCAGCCAGCCGTGGGCAGGGGGCAACTATGGCTACACCTTC. Protein sequence: CASSQPWAGGNYGYTF.

The genes are TRBV10-3 and TRBJ2-5; a possible D gene is TRBD2 (5 bases). The V and J ends lost 3 bases and 5 bases respectively, with 10 bases between them. The CDR3 is 13 residues long. Germline CDR1 and CDR2: ENHRY and SYGVKD. The CDR3 region has the DNA TGTGCCATCAGTGAATCTAGCTGGGAGACCCAGTACTTC. As protein: CAISESSWETQYF.